The 15 T cell receptor beta chains reported below all come from one sample, sequenced in a study of blood T cell repertoires in COVID-19. Using immunoSEQ multiplex PCR, the repertoire was profiled, and TCRdb retains in-frame clones only, with some absent. The sample carries 91,000 or so clones, about 86% recorded once. Specimen: peripheral blood. These TCRs come from a woman aged 55-69 years in a cohort sampled during active or convalescent COVID-19.

The V gene is TRBV7-9, the J gene TRBJ2-1; 14 bases map to TRBD2. The CDR3 has 14 amino acids. From germline, CDR1 is SEHNR and CDR2 FQNEAQ (reference sequence). V gave up 5 bases and J gave up 9 bases; unmatched junction bases: 3. The CDR3 sequence is CASSPTSGGVEQFF. The CDR3 DNA follows: TGTGCCAGCAGCCCGACTAGCGGGGGGGTTGAGCAGTTCTTC.

For this clone: Other nucleotide sequences from this sample produce the same CDR3. The chain uses TRBV5-1 and TRBJ2-3; maybe TRBD2 (5 bases). Germline CDR1 SGHRS, CDR2 YFSETQ. Trimming removed 3 bases at V and 0 bases at J, with 8 bases between. The CDR3 totals 14 residues. CDR3 protein: CASSSGLSTDTQYF. For the CDR3, the DNA is TGCGCCAGCAGCTCCGGACTCAGCACAGATACGCAGTATTTT.

The rearrangement links TRBV5-1 to TRBJ1-6; 7 nucleotides agree with TRBD1. The length of the CDR3 is 14 residues. The germline V gene has CDR1 SGHRS and CDR2 YFSETQ. V was clipped by 7 bases and J by 8 bases; unmatched bases: 9. The DNA of the CDR3 is TGCGCCAGCTCCCGCCAGGGGGATCATTCACCCCTCCACTTT. Translated, it gives CASSRQGDHSPLHF.

V is TRBV28 and J is TRBJ1-2; 12 nucleotides align to TRBD1. Germline-derived CDR1 and CDR2 are MDHEN and SYDVKM. J gave up 7 bases and V 8 bases, and 2 bases lay outside the gene matches. CDR3 length: 12 residues. The CDR3 sequence is CASRGQGAGYTF. The CDR3 coding sequence is TGTGCCAGCCGGGGACAGGGGGCTGGCTACACCTTC.

The rearrangement links TRBV28 to TRBJ1-5; TRBD1 matches at 8 bases. Germline-derived CDR1 and CDR2 are MDHEN and SYDVKM. The junction had 7 bases not matched to a gene; V was cut back by 4 bases and J by 2 bases. The CDR3 runs to 16 residues. The CDR3 DNA is TGTGCCAGCAGTTCGATGGACAGGGCGGGCAATCAGCCCCAGCATTTT. This gives the protein CASSSMDRAGNQPQHF.

The chain joins TRBV5-4 to TRBJ2-7; 7 bases are shared with TRBD1. Germline-derived CDR1 and CDR2 are SGHNT and YYREEE (reference sequence). J gave up 4 bases and V 2 bases, and 0 bases lay outside the gene matches. The CDR3 totals 12 residues. CDR3 protein: CASSLQGYEQYF. The CDR3 DNA is TGTGCCAGCAGCTTACAGGGGTACGAGCAGTACTTC.

The chain carries TRBV3-1 (or the pseudogene TRBV3-2) and TRBJ1-1; no definite D call. The CDR3 is made up of 12 amino acids. Germline assignment: CDR1 LGHDT and CDR2 YNNKEL (reference sequence). V lost 0 bases and J lost 10, with 9 bases in between. The chain's CDR3 is CASSQDRVGAFF. The CDR3 nucleotides read TGTGCCAGCAGCCAAGATCGGGTTGGAGCTTTCTTT.

J is TRBJ2-7 and V is TRBV6-5; 8 bases are shared with TRBD2. Trimming took 6 bases from V and 6 from J; bases not matched to a gene: 13. The CDR3 consists of 15 residues. The germline gives CDR1 MNHEY, CDR2 SVGAGI. CDR3 residues: CASSEPTGLGGEQYF. The CDR3 nucleotides are TGTGCCAGCAGCGAGCCCACGGGACTAGGAGGCGAGCAGTACTTC.

The CDR3 here is CAISFRGQGAVLMNTEAFF. The CDR3 bases are TGTGCCATCAGTTTTCGCGGACAGGGGGCCGTTCTGATGAACACTGAAGCTTTCTTT. V usage is TRBV10-3 and J usage is TRBJ1-1; 11 bases line up with TRBD1. The trim removed 5 bases at V and 0 bases at J, leaving 14 bases unmatched. There are 19 residues in the CDR3. Germline CDR1 and CDR2: ENHRY and SYGVKD.

V gene TRBV5-4 combines with J gene TRBJ1-4; 8 nucleotides match TRBD1. Germline values: CDR1 SGHNT, CDR2 YYREEE (reference sequence). V lost 4 bases, J lost 5 bases, and 10 bases stayed unmatched. The CDR3 is 16 residues long. The DNA for the CDR3 is TGTGCCAGCAGCCCTGACCCCTGGGACAGGAATGAAAAACTGTTTTTT. Translating it yields CASSPDPWDRNEKLFF.

Here the CDR3 DNA reads TGTGCCAGCAGCGCCGGTGGCAGTTCGGGGTATGGCTACACCTTC. Residues: CASSAGGSSGYGYTF. V gene TRBV7-2 combines with J gene TRBJ1-2, with no clear D. The germline V gene has CDR1 SGHTA and CDR2 FQGNSA. Trimming left V 5 bases short and J 5 bases short, with 18 bases between. The CDR3 contains 15 residues. Based on the CDR3 plus reference TRBV7-2 and TRBJ1-2, the full variable domain is GAGVSQSPSNKVTEKGKDVELRCDPISGHTALYWYRQSLGQGLEFLIYFQGNSAPDKSGLPSDRFSAERTGGSVSTLTIQRTQQEDSAVYLCASSAGGSSGYGYTFGSGTRLTVV.

Here the CDR3 reads CASSYSRVMSYEQYF. CDR3 coding DNA: TGTGCCAGCAGTTACTCGAGGGTGATGAGCTACGAGCAGTACTTC. The V and J genes are TRBV6-6 and TRBJ2-7; D is possibly TRBD2 (5 bases). Per germline, CDR1 MNHNY and CDR2 SVGAGI (reference sequence). CDR3 length: 15 residues. The ends were cut back, 0 bases at V and 3 bases at J, with 12 bases in the middle.

The V gene is TRBV4-1, the J gene TRBJ2-7; tentatively, D is TRBD2 (6 bases). This CDR3 is built from 14 residues. Per the germline V gene, CDR1 is MGHRA and CDR2 is YSYEKL. Trimming took off 2 bases at V and 2 bases at J, with 10 bases between the two ends. CDR3 residues: CASSQSGLTYEQYF. CDR3 nucleotides: TGCGCCAGCAGCCAATCGGGACTCACCTACGAGCAGTACTTC.

Of note for this clone: This CDR3 is also generated by other DNA sequences in the sample. The V gene is TRBV5-6, the J gene TRBJ2-2; unclear D gene. Per germline, CDR1 SGHDT and CDR2 YYEEEE. CDR3 length equals 14 residues. V was trimmed by 0 bases and J by 4 bases, leaving 7 bases between them. The CDR3 sequence: CASSLAVGTGELFF. The CDR3 DNA reads as TGTGCCAGCAGCTTGGCGGTTGGCACCGGGGAGCTGTTTTTT.

The rearrangement links TRBV7-2 to TRBJ1-4; tentatively, D is TRBD1 (6 bases). The V gene lost 5 bases and the J gene lost 4 bases, with 14 bases spanning the gap. The CDR3 is made up of 15 amino acids. Germline assignment: CDR1 SGHTA and CDR2 FQGNSA. The CDR3, as DNA: TGTGCCAGCAGCCACGCAGGGGTTTTTAATGAAAAACTGTTTTTT. This translates into CASSHAGVFNEKLFF.